One and the same sample provided the 32 T cell receptor beta chains below, sequenced in a study of sequential checkpoint blockade in melanoma. Libraries were prepared by immunoSEQ multiplex PCR; TCRdb keeps only in-frame clonotypes and omits some of them. Here the sample spans some 19,000 clones, around 30% being singletons. The treatment here: randomized to nivolumab then ipilimumab (arm A) or the reverse (arm B). This specimen was tumor tissue (inferred from file names), taken from a patient given nivolumab and ipilimumab in sequence. These receptors originate from a human donor with melanoma.

V gene TRBV19 combines with J gene TRBJ2-2; D gene uncertain. The CDR3 runs 14 residues. Germline V gives CDR1 LNHDA, CDR2 SQIVND (reference sequence). The V gene lost 5 bases and the J gene lost 1 base, with 8 bases spanning the gap. CDR3 sequence: CASSVRRNTGELFF. CDR3 in DNA: TGTGCCAGTAGTGTTCGCAGGAACACCGGGGAGCTGTTTTTT.

This clone has more than one count but fewer than ten. The chain combines TRBV11-3 with TRBJ2-3, with 12 bases fitting TRBD2. The CDR3 runs to 17 residues. Per the germline V gene, CDR1 is SGHNT and CDR2 is YENEEA. The J segment lost 0 bases and the V segment lost 4 bases, leaving 5 bases of the junction unmatched. In DNA, the CDR3 is TGTGCCAGCAGCTCCTATCTAGCGGGGGGGAGCACAGATACGCAGTATTTT. It is translated as CASSSYLAGGSTDTQYF.

The gene calls are TRBV18 and TRBJ1-6; D unresolved. V was trimmed by 1 base and J by 7 bases, leaving 8 bases between them. This CDR3 is 14 amino acids long. Germline lookup yields CDR1 KGHSH and CDR2 LQKENI. CDR3 DNA sequence: TGTGCCAGCTCACCACGGCAGCTAAATTCACCCCTCCACTTT. This sequence encodes CASSPRQLNSPLHF.

V gene TRBV15 combines with J gene TRBJ2-1; D may be TRBD2 (5 bases). CDR3 length: 15 residues. The germline V gene encodes CDR1 LNHNV and CDR2 YYDKDF (reference sequence). The V end was cut by 0 bases, the J end by 9 bases, with 15 bases between. CDR3 protein: CATSRDRRPEGEQFF. The CDR3 nucleotides read TGTGCCACCAGCAGAGATCGGCGGCCTGAGGGTGAGCAGTTCTTC.

This chain uses TRBV30 with TRBJ1-3, with D possibly TRBD1 on 6 matching bases. Looked up from germline, CDR1 is GTSNPN and CDR2 is SVGIG (reference sequence). Between the trimmed V and J ends, which lost 0 bases and 0 bases, there was a span of 12 bases. The CDR3 covers 16 residues. For the CDR3, the DNA is TGTGCCTGGAGTGTAATGGGGGGCGTCTCTGGAAACACCATATATTTT. It yields the protein CAWSVMGGVSGNTIYF.

This clone came up a few times. The gene calls are TRBV28 and TRBJ1-6; no firm D call. CDR1 and CDR2 (germline): MDHEN, SYDVKM. This CDR3 is 14 amino acids long. The V and J ends lost 1 base and 8 bases respectively, with 9 bases between them. The CDR3 here is CASSLLQNYSPLHF. CDR3 coding DNA: TGTGCCAGCAGTTTATTACAGAACTATTCACCCCTCCACTTT.

V is TRBV6-8 and J is TRBJ1-2; tentative D call: TRBD1 (6 bases). CDR3 size: 13 residues. Germline lookup yields CDR1 MNHGY and CDR2 SAAAGT. V gave up 3 bases and J gave up 4 bases, with 9 bases separating them. The CDR3 reads CASSYFRGYGYTF. CDR3 DNA sequence: TGTGCCAGCAGTTATTTCAGGGGCTATGGCTACACCTTC.

The genes are TRBV6-8 and TRBJ2-1; 10 bases align to TRBD2. In germline, CDR1 is MNHGY, CDR2 SAAAGT. The CDR3 sequence is 17 residues long. V lost 0 bases and J lost 4; bases outside the gene matches: 6. The CDR3 DNA reads TGTGCCAGCAGTTACTCTACTAGCGGGGCGAAGTACAATGAGCAGTTCTTC. Its protein is CASSYSTSGAKYNEQFF.

This chain links TRBV6-4 with TRBJ2-2; D remains ambiguous. The CDR3 consists of 11 residues. The germline V and J ends were trimmed by 10 bases and 3 bases, with 6 bases remaining between them. Germline assignment: CDR1 MRHNA and CDR2 SNTAGT. The CDR3 DNA reads as TGTGCCATCAAGGACACCGGGGAGCTGTTTTTT. Amino acids: CAIKDTGELFF.

V gene TRBV28 combines with J gene TRBJ1-2; D is possibly TRBD1 (6 bases). The CDR3 loop spans 15 amino acids. The V end lost 5 bases, the J end lost 0 bases, and 13 bases lay between the germline ends. In germline, CDR1 is MDHEN, CDR2 SYDVKM. The CDR3: CASSPRTVPNYGYTF. In nucleotides, the CDR3 is TGTGCCAGCAGTCCTAGGACAGTACCTAACTATGGCTACACCTTC.

CDR3: CASSVDQGGYNEQFF. CDR3 sequence (DNA): TGTGCCAGCAGCGTAGACCAGGGGGGATACAATGAGCAGTTCTTC. This chain joins TRBV9 and TRBJ2-1, with D tentatively TRBD1 (7 bases). CDR3 length: 15 residues. Trimming took 0 bases from V and 4 from J, leaving 11 bases between them. Germline loops: CDR1 SGDLS, CDR2 YYNGEE.

This clone was counted at least ten times. V is TRBV30 and J is TRBJ1-5, with D possibly matching TRBD1 (5 bases). Germline loops: CDR1 GTSNPN, CDR2 SVGIG (reference sequence). The CDR3 loop spans 14 amino acids. V was pared by 1 base and J by 7 bases, with 14 bases between. CDR3 sequence: CAWSAQGLGQPQHF. In DNA form, the CDR3 reads TGTGCCTGGAGTGCCCAGGGCCTTGGGCAGCCCCAGCATTTT.

This clone was picked up a small number of times. This chain links TRBV11-3 with TRBJ1-2; TRBD1 aligns across 9 bases. J gave up 0 bases and V 4 bases, and 12 bases lay outside the gene matches. The CDR3 contains 18 residues. Looked up from germline, CDR1 is SGHNT and CDR2 is YENEEA. The chain's CDR3 is CASSSKLTGGSANYGYTF. For the CDR3, the DNA is TGTGCCAGCAGCTCGAAGCTGACAGGGGGGTCAGCTAACTATGGCTACACCTTC.

V usage is TRBV11-3 and J usage is TRBJ2-3; 9 bases fit TRBD2. V lost 4 bases and J lost 1; bases outside the gene matches: 3. The CDR3 is made up of 15 amino acids. Per the germline V gene, CDR1 is SGHNT and CDR2 is YENEEA. The CDR3 sequence is CASSSSSGGTDTQYF. The CDR3 bases are TGTGCCAGCAGCTCTTCTAGCGGGGGCACAGATACGCAGTATTTT.

The gene calls are TRBV5-1 and TRBJ2-1; TRBD1 agrees at 8 bases. V trimming: 4 bases; J trimming: 4 bases; junction bases outside the gene matches: 10. Germline V gene data show CDR1 as SGHRS and CDR2 as YFSETQ. The CDR3 has 16 amino acids. CDR3 in amino acids: CASSPVPRTGYNEQFF. In DNA, the CDR3 is TGCGCCAGCAGCCCGGTACCCAGGACAGGGTACAATGAGCAGTTCTTC.

The chain is built from TRBV19 and TRBJ2-1; 8 positions match TRBD2. Losses at the gene ends were 5 bases for V and 6 bases for J; bases not matched to a gene: 3. The CDR3 runs 13 residues. From germline, CDR1 is LNHDA and CDR2 SQIVND (reference sequence). The CDR3 region has the DNA TGTGCCAGTAGTCCAGCGGGGGTCAATGAGCAGTTCTTC. Translating it yields CASSPAGVNEQFF.

This clone was recorded many times. The V call is TRBV11-3, the J call TRBJ2-7, with D hard to call. Germline values: CDR1 SGHNT, CDR2 YENEEA. This CDR3 has 15 amino acids. The V gene lost 4 bases and the J gene lost 2 bases, with 15 bases spanning the gap. CDR3 amino acids: CASSSNPGPAYEQYF. CDR3 coding DNA: TGTGCCAGCAGCTCGAACCCCGGTCCAGCCTACGAGCAGTACTTC.

DNA for the CDR3: TGTGCCAGTATAAAAGTCGCGGGCACTGAAGCTTTCTTT. Protein: CASIKVAGTEAFF. The gene calls are TRBV19 and TRBJ1-1; D unclear. This CDR3 region has 13 residues. The V gene's germline CDR1 is LNHDA and CDR2 SQIVND (reference sequence). Trimming took off 7 bases at V and 4 bases at J, with 13 bases between the two ends.

J is TRBJ2-3 and V is TRBV19; the D gene is possibly TRBD1 (6 bases). The CDR3 sequence is 15 residues long. Trimming stripped 10 bases from V and 4 bases from J, with 21 bases between. Germline V gene sequence: CDR1 LNHDA, CDR2 SQIVND (reference sequence). This CDR3 is CATYRGKSGADTQYF. In DNA, the CDR3 is TGTGCCACCTATAGGGGGAAATCTGGCGCAGATACGCAGTATTTT. The full variable domain, in which reference TRBV19 and TRBJ2-3 provide the parts outside the CDR3, is DGGITQSPKYLFRKEGQNVTLSCEQNLNHDAMYWYRQDPGQGLRLIYYSQIVNDFQKGDIAEGYSVSREKKESFPLTVTSAQKNPTAFYLCATYRGKSGADTQYFGPGTRLTVL.

This chain joins TRBV7-5 and TRBJ2-7. TRBV7-5 is deemed a pseudogene. CDR3 length equals 15 residues. The CDR3 region has the DNA TGTGCCAGCAACTCGGACGCAACCTTCGGGTACGAGCAGTACTTC. This gives the protein CASNSDATFGYEQYF.

The chain carries TRBV19 and TRBJ2-1, with D tentatively TRBD1 (6 bases). In germline, CDR1 is LNHDA, CDR2 SQIVND (reference sequence). Trimming stripped 6 bases from V and 5 bases from J, with 14 bases between. The CDR3 covers 14 residues. The DNA of the CDR3 is TGTGCCAGTAGCCTACAGGGTTCCAACAATGAGCAGTTCTTC. The encoded protein is CASSLQGSNNEQFF.

The chain carries TRBV29-1 and TRBJ2-3; D may be TRBD1 or TRBD2 (6 bases each). Trimming removed 3 bases at V and 6 bases at J, with 22 bases between. In germline, CDR1 is SQVTM, CDR2 ANQGSEA. The CDR3 contains 16 residues. CDR3: CSVEGAGRGSSDTQYF. The CDR3 DNA is TGCAGCGTTGAGGGGGCCGGGAGAGGGTCTTCCGATACGCAGTATTTT.

This clone was seen a handful of times. J is TRBJ1-3 and V is TRBV5-1; no definite D call. The ends were cut back, 0 bases at V and 0 bases at J, with 7 bases in the middle. The CDR3 loop spans 15 amino acids. CDR1 is SGHRS and CDR2 is YFSETQ in the germline V gene. CDR3 nucleotide sequence: TGCGCCAGCAGCTTGGGTTCTGTCTCTGGAAACACCATATATTTT. Translation: CASSLGSVSGNTIYF.

The genes are TRBV29-1 and TRBJ2-3; 10 bases agree with TRBD2. CDR1 and CDR2 (germline): SQVTM, ANQGSEA. The CDR3 length is 15 residues. The V and J ends lost 7 bases and 1 base, in that order; junction bases with no gene match: 8. The CDR3 is CSAGLAGAGTDTQYF. Written as DNA, the CDR3 is TGCAGCGCTGGGCTAGCGGGAGCGGGCACAGATACGCAGTATTTT.

This clone was detected only a few times. The gene calls are TRBV11-3 and TRBJ1-3; tentative D call: TRBD1 (5 bases). Germline-derived CDR1 and CDR2 are SGHNT and YENEEA. The CDR3 is made up of 15 amino acids. V dropped 5 bases and J dropped 4 bases, with 15 bases sitting between them. The CDR3 is CASSPQGSGGNTIYF. For the CDR3, the DNA is TGTGCCAGCAGCCCCCAGGGTTCTGGCGGAAACACCATATATTTT.

The chain couples TRBV11-3 to TRBJ2-2, with 12 bases matching TRBD2. Trimming removed 4 bases from V and 1 base from J; junction bases left unmatched: 4. This CDR3 is built from 17 residues. In germline, CDR1 is SGHNT, CDR2 YENEEA. The CDR3 DNA reads TGTGCCAGCAGCTCCCCGACTAGCGGGGGGAACACCGGGGAGCTGTTTTTT. This encodes CASSSPTSGGNTGELFF.

J is TRBJ2-2 and V is TRBV28; TRBD2 aligns across 7 bases. Germline V lookup: CDR1 MDHEN, CDR2 SYDVKM. V was pared by 5 bases and J by 5 bases, with 11 bases of the junction left unmatched. The CDR3 extends over 16 amino acids. The CDR3 protein is CASSLSAGEGTGELFF. CDR3 sequence (DNA): TGTGCCAGCAGTCTGTCTGCGGGGGAGGGAACCGGGGAGCTGTTTTTT.

V usage is TRBV28 and J usage is TRBJ2-3; tentatively, D is TRBD1 or TRBD2 (6 bases each). The CDR3 runs to 14 residues. The V and J ends lost 2 bases and 2 bases respectively, with 8 bases between them. CDR1 and CDR2 from the germline V gene are MDHEN and SYDVKM. CDR3 DNA: TGTGCCAGCAGTTTACGGGGGCTCACAGATACGCAGTATTTT. Protein: CASSLRGLTDTQYF. Combining the CDR3 with reference TRBV28 and TRBJ2-3 gives the whole variable domain DVKVTQSSRYLVKRTGEKVFLECVQDMDHENMFWYRQDPGLGLRLIYFSYDVKMKEKGDIPEGYSVSREKKERFSLILESASTNQTSMYLCASSLRGLTDTQYFGPGTRLTVL.

This chain uses TRBV14 with TRBJ2-7, with D unresolved. Trimming took 0 bases from V and 3 from J, leaving 12 bases between them. This CDR3 spans 15 amino acids. From germline, CDR1 is SGHDN and CDR2 FVKESK. CDR3 nucleotide sequence: TGTGCCAGCAGCCAAGATGCCCCCCGGCTCTACGAGCAGTACTTC. It encodes CASSQDAPRLYEQYF. Combining the CDR3 with reference TRBV14 and TRBJ2-7 gives the whole variable domain EAGVTQFPSHSVIEKGQTVTLRCDPISGHDNLYWYRRVMGKEIKFLLHFVKESKQDESGMPNNRFLAERTGGTYSTLKVQPAELEDSGVYFCASSQDAPRLYEQYFGPGTRLTVT.

This sequence joins TRBV11-3 and TRBJ1-2; 7 bases map to TRBD1. CDR3 length: 15 residues. Trimming took 2 bases from V and 12 from J; bases not matched to a gene: 15. Per germline, CDR1 SGHNT and CDR2 YENEEA. CDR3 sequence (DNA): TGTGCCAGCAGCTTATCCCCCGGACAGGAGTCATGGGACACCTTC. This sequence encodes CASSLSPGQESWDTF.

This clone appeared a few times. The rearrangement links TRBV6-8 to TRBJ1-5; D is uncertain. This CDR3 has 15 amino acids. Trimming took 4 bases from V and 0 from J, leaving 10 bases between them. Germline CDR1 reads MNHGY; CDR2 reads SAAAGT. The CDR3 DNA reads TGTGCCAGCAGTTTATCGGCAGTTAGCAATCAGCCCCAGCATTTT. Its protein product is CASSLSAVSNQPQHF.

The chain couples TRBV19 to TRBJ2-7; D possibly matches TRBD1 or TRBD2 (5 bases each). Trimming cost V 3 bases and J 4 bases, with 13 bases left between them. CDR3 length: 14 amino acids. Germline lookup yields CDR1 LNHDA and CDR2 SQIVND (reference sequence). The DNA of the CDR3 is TGTGCCAGTAGTATCCAAGAGGGGTGGTACGAGCAGTACTTC. Protein sequence: CASSIQEGWYEQYF.